This T cell receptor beta chain is from a study of cytomegalovirus exposure and HLA in healthy donors. Note on this clone: Its specificity is not known.

Use of 60 Vbeta and 13 Jbeta primers characterized the PCR. Sequenced by immunoSEQ multiplex PCR; TCRdb stores in-frame clones only, minus some. The sample lists 100,000 or so clones, about 80% occurring once. Whole-study findings and limits: The authors listed 180 or so TCR beta chains as cytomegalovirus-associated. Available immune exposure information covered CMV serostatus only.

The CDR3 extends over 15 amino acids. Unmatched junction bases numbered 10, after V lost 6 bases and J lost 2 bases. Germline V gene data show CDR1 as SEHNR and CDR2 as FQNEAQ (reference sequence). This clonotype was sampled from a young man in good health and CMV-seropositive. The chain uses TRBV7-9 and TRBJ2-7; 7 positions agree with TRBD1. The sequencing input was PBMCs. CDR3 region: CASSYDRASPYEQYF. Written as DNA, the CDR3 is TGTGCCAGCAGTTACGACAGGGCGAGCCCCTACGAGCAGTACTTC.